This is a list of T cell receptor beta chains from one sample in a study of naive and memory T cell subsets. TCRdb re-called the UMI-ligation and nested PCR reads through MiXCR, storing one row per CDR3 protein. The table shows about 24,000 distinct CDR3 sequences, with approximately 5.7% occurring only once. Sequencing used skin, obtained from a tuberculin skin test site. These receptors all stem from an adult in good health. Both conserved end residues are part of each CDR3. D genes are given only for firm matches. The size field is filled for only some rows; it gives once, few, many or a size class.

clone_size j_call v_call d_call cdr3_nt cdr3_aa
many TRBJ2-3 TRBV30 - TGTGCCTCCGGACAGATAACAGATACGCAGTATTTT CASGQITDTQYF
many TRBJ1-2 TRBV29-1 - TGCAGCGTTGAAGATTTGGCACCATTCTATGGCTACACCTTC CSVEDLAPFYGYTF
many TRBJ2-7 TRBV7-3 - TGTGCCAGCAGCCCCGACCCACACAACTACGAGCAGTACTTC CASSPDPHNYEQYF
few TRBJ2-5 TRBV6-1 - TGTGCCCTCCGACCCCCGACACAAGAGACCCAGTACTTC CALRPPTQETQYF
once TRBJ1-1 TRBV18 - TGTGCCAGCTCACAAATATTGCCACTAGGAAGGTCAAGGACTGAAGCTTTCTTT CASSQILPLGRSRTEAFF
many TRBJ2-1 TRBV5-6 TRBD2 TGTGCCAGCAGCTTGGGAGCTAGCGGGCGACACAATGAGCAGTTCTTC CASSLGASGRHNEQFF
medium-sized TRBJ2-2 TRBV3-1 - TGTGCCAGCAGCCCTACGTTGAACACCGGGGAGCTGTTTTTT CASSPTLNTGELFF
few TRBJ1-1 TRBV25-1 TRBD1 TGTGCCAGCAGTGCACTACAGGGGAGTTACACTGAAGCTTTCTTT CASSALQGSYTEAFF
many TRBJ2-3 TRBV24-1 TRBD1 TGTGCCACCAGTGATTTGGACAGGGGAAGAGTAACAGATACGCAGTATTTT CATSDLDRGRVTDTQYF
- TRBJ1-1 TRBV3-1 - TGTGCCAGCAGCCTCTTACCCACGGGGGGCGGCACTGAAGCTTTCTTT CASSLLPTGGGTEAFF
many TRBJ2-2 TRBV28 TRBD2 TGTGCCAGCAGACTAGCGGGAGGAACCGGGGAGCTGTTTTTT CASRLAGGTGELFF
many TRBJ1-2 TRBV20-1 - TGCAGTGCTAGGGCACAAGACATATATGGCTACACCTTC CSARAQDIYGYTF
many TRBJ2-1 TRBV30 TRBD2 TGTGCCTGGAGTATACTAGCGGGAGGAGACTCCTACAATGAGCAGTTCTTC CAWSILAGGDSYNEQFF
medium-sized TRBJ2-1 TRBV7-2 TRBD2 TGTGCCAGCAGCTTCCAAGCGGGAGGGTGGATCTATGAGCAGTTCTTC CASSFQAGGWIYEQFF
many TRBJ1-1 TRBV4-2 - TGTGCCAGCAGCCAAGCAGTCGTTGGGACTGAAGCTTTCTTT CASSQAVVGTEAFF
many TRBJ2-7 TRBV28 - TGTGCCAGCAGTCCGCCGGGACATCGGCCCTACGAGCAGTACTTC CASSPPGHRPYEQYF
many TRBJ2-4 TRBV12-3/TRBV12-4 TRBD1 TGTGCCAGCAGTTACAGGGGGGACAGGGGTCCCTCCCTAGCCAAAAACATTCAGTACTTC CASSYRGDRGPSLAKNIQYF
many TRBJ2-5 TRBV5-4 TRBD1 TGTGCCAGCAGCTGGGACAGCCTCCAAGAGACCCAGTACTTC CASSWDSLQETQYF
many TRBJ2-5 TRBV10-3 - TGTGCCATCAGTGAAAACACGGCGGAGACCCAGTACTTC CAISENTAETQYF
many TRBJ2-2 TRBV5-1 - TGCGCCAGCAGCACGGGACTGGCGAACACCGGGGAGCTGTTTTTT CASSTGLANTGELFF
many TRBJ2-1 TRBV28 TRBD2 TGTGCCAGCAGTGCGGCTAGCGGGAGTATATTCAATGAGCAGTTCTTC CASSAASGSIFNEQFF
many TRBJ2-1 TRBV28 TRBD2 TGTGCCAGCAGTAAATCGCTGGGACTAGAGTTCCATGAGCAGTTCTTC CASSKSLGLEFHEQFF
many TRBJ1-2 TRBV28 - TGTGCCAGCAGTATGGTTGGGGGCTACACCTTC CASSMVGGYTF
many TRBJ1-5 TRBV19 TRBD1 TGTGCCAGTAGTATAAATATCGGGACAGGGACTCAGCCCCAGCATTTT CASSINIGTGTQPQHF
- TRBJ2-5 TRBV28 TRBD1 TGTGCCAGCAGCCCCGACAGGGCTTGGACCCAGTACTTC CASSPDRAWTQYF
- TRBJ2-3 TRBV29-1 TRBD2 TGCAGCGTCTCTAGCGGGAATGTAGATACGCAGTATTTT CSVSSGNVDTQYF
medium-sized TRBJ2-2 TRBV11-2 TRBD1 TGTGCCAGCAGCCAAGACAGGGGATTCAACACCGGGGAGCTGTTTTTT CASSQDRGFNTGELFF
many TRBJ2-1 TRBV29-1 - TGCAGCGTTGAAGAGGCTGTCAATGAGCAGTTCTTC CSVEEAVNEQFF
medium-sized TRBJ2-7 TRBV6-2/TRBV6-3 TRBD1 TGTGCCAGCACGGGACAGGGGAGCTACGAGCAGTACTTC CASTGQGSYEQYF
many TRBJ2-1 TRBV6-2/TRBV6-3 - TGTGCCAGCAGTTCCTACTTCGGGAGTTTATTTGGGAGCTCCTACAATGAGCAGTTCTTC CASSSYFGSLFGSSYNEQFF
many TRBJ2-7 TRBV18 TRBD1 TGTGCCAGCTCACCGGGACAGGGGAAGTCCTACGAGCAGTACTTC CASSPGQGKSYEQYF
few TRBJ2-1 TRBV27 - TGTGCCAGCAGTCCCGGATACTCCTACAATGAGCAGTTCTTC CASSPGYSYNEQFF
many TRBJ2-6 TRBV20-1 - TGCAGTGCTAGTGCCCGGGAAGGGGCTGGTGGGGCCAACGTCCTGACTTTC CSASAREGAGGANVLTF
- TRBJ1-1 TRBV18 - TGTGCCAGCTCACCGCAACAGGGATTGGACACTGAAGCTTTCTTT CASSPQQGLDTEAFF
- TRBJ2-2 TRBV7-9 TRBD2 TGTGCCAGCCGGGAGGACACCGGGGAGCTGTTTTTT CASREDTGELFF
- TRBJ2-1 TRBV2 - TGTGCCAGAGCAGCTAACAATGAGCAGTTCTTC CARAANNEQFF
many TRBJ2-7 TRBV6-2/TRBV6-3 - TGTGCCAGCAGTTACTTAAAAGGGACCCTCTACGAGCAGTACTTC CASSYLKGTLYEQYF
many TRBJ2-1 TRBV10-3 TRBD2 TGTGCCATCAGTGAGTCGAGGCGGGGGGGAAAAGCTAAGCAGTTCTTC CAISESRRGGKAKQFF
- TRBJ1-5 TRBV6-5 TRBD1 TGTGCCAGCAGTTACTTACCTCCGGGACAGGGTGTAGGTCAGCCCCAGCATTTT CASSYLPPGQGVGQPQHF
- TRBJ2-1 TRBV27 - TGTGCCAGCAGTCCCCTGACCCGTCAGCAGTTCTTC CASSPLTRQQFF
few TRBJ1-4 TRBV19 - TGTGCCAGTAGTCCGGCAGGGCTGGAAAAACTGTTTTTT CASSPAGLEKLFF
medium-sized TRBJ1-2 TRBV29-1 TRBD1 TGCAGCGTGGGACAGGGGGGGGACTACACCTTC CSVGQGGDYTF
many TRBJ2-1 TRBV9 TRBD2 TGTGCCAGCAGCGTAGGGGCTGGGGGACTAGCGGACAATGAGCAGTTCTTC CASSVGAGGLADNEQFF
many TRBJ2-3 TRBV6-5 TRBD1 TGTGCCAGCAGTTACTCGGGACAGGTCACAGATACGCAGTATTTT CASSYSGQVTDTQYF
many TRBJ2-7 TRBV6-5 - TGTGCCAGCAGCCCTAACATACGAGCCGAGCAGTACTTC CASSPNIRAEQYF
many TRBJ2-1 TRBV18 TRBD2 TGTGCCAGCTCACCGGGACTAGCGGGGGACAATGAGCAGTTCTTC CASSPGLAGDNEQFF
few TRBJ1-1 TRBV30 - TGTGCCTGGATTGCAGGACCGAACACTGAAGCTTTCTTT CAWIAGPNTEAFF
many TRBJ2-7 TRBV6-2/TRBV6-3 TRBD1 TGTGCCAGCAGTCCGGACAGGGGAACGGGATTAAGGTACGAGCAGTACTTC CASSPDRGTGLRYEQYF
many TRBJ2-7 TRBV29-1 - TGCAGCGTCAAAGAGGAGGTAGGGAGGCACGAGCAGTACTTC CSVKEEVGRHEQYF
- TRBJ2-5 TRBV7-2 - TGTGCCAGCAGCTTAAAGATTACCCAGTACTTC CASSLKITQYF
many TRBJ1-1 TRBV27 - TGTGCCAGCAGTTTATTGGTGAACACTGAAGCTTTCTTT CASSLLVNTEAFF
many TRBJ2-1 TRBV7-2 - TGTGCCAGCAGCCTCCAGGGGAGAGGCTCCTACAATGAGCAGTTCTTC CASSLQGRGSYNEQFF
few TRBJ2-1 TRBV27 - TGTGCCAGCAGCTTTCTCGGGGCCTACAATGAGCAGTTCTTC CASSFLGAYNEQFF
few TRBJ2-3 TRBV6-1 TRBD1 TGTGCCAGCAGTGAAGAACAGGGGATTTGGCGCGCAACAGATACGCAGTATTTT CASSEEQGIWRATDTQYF
many TRBJ1-2 TRBV29-1 - TGCAGCGTTGGGGGCAGGGGTGACTATGGCTACACCTTC CSVGGRGDYGYTF
many TRBJ2-7 TRBV6-5 TRBD1 TGTGCCAGCAGTTACTCTCGGACAGGGGCCTACTACGAGCAGTACTTC CASSYSRTGAYYEQYF
- TRBJ1-2 TRBV13 - TGTGCCAGCGGGGGGGCAGGAGGCTATGGCTACACCTTC CASGGAGGYGYTF
once TRBJ2-3 TRBV9 - TGTGCCAGCAGCGTAGAACCGGGACGCACAGATACGCAGTATTTT CASSVEPGRTDTQYF